This entry lists 30 T cell receptor beta chains sequenced from one sample in a study of beta chain features in type 1 diabetes. The entirety of the isolated RNA underwent reverse transcription, so expressed TCRB transcripts were sequenced. Clones were sequenced by immunoSEQ multiplex PCR, and TCRdb holds only the in-frame ones, with some missing. The table includes 810,000 or so clones, about 17% detected once. The material sequenced was naive CD4+ T cells from blood. These receptors all come from a woman aged 18-29 years in good health.

The count of this clone is one. The chain uses TRBV15 and TRBJ1-3; D gene ambiguous. Germline assignment: CDR1 LNHNV and CDR2 YYDKDF (reference sequence). V lost 3 bases and J 0 bases, leaving 15 bases between the germline ends. The CDR3 totals 17 residues. The CDR3 bases are TGTGCCACCAGCAGTCCCACCCAGTATACCTCTGGAAACACCATATATTTT. Protein sequence: CATSSPTQYTSGNTIYF.

A few counts support this clone. The chain couples TRBV27 to TRBJ2-2; D may correspond to TRBD1 or TRBD2 (6 bases each). Trimming shortened V by 6 bases and J by 7 bases, and 15 bases separated the two germline ends. There are 14 residues in the CDR3. Germline V CDR1 and CDR2: MNHEY, SMNVEV (reference sequence). The CDR3 region has the DNA TGTGCCAGCAGCCGCGGAGGGGGGAACGGGGAGCTGTTTTTT. It is translated as CASSRGGGNGELFF.

This clone was picked up a small number of times. The J gene is TRBJ2-3, the V gene TRBV9, with TRBD2 as a possible D gene (6 bases). V lost 3 bases and J lost 1, with 18 bases in between. The CDR3 is made up of 17 amino acids. Germline assignment: CDR1 SGDLS and CDR2 YYNGEE. CDR3 sequence (DNA): TGTGCCAGCAGCGCAGGGCTTCTAGCGACAGGCACAGATACGCAGTATTTT. Amino acids: CASSAGLLATGTDTQYF.

This clone was counted only a few times. The chain uses TRBV18 and TRBJ2-3, with 7 nucleotides matching TRBD1. The germline CDR1 and CDR2 sequences are KGHSH and LQKENI. This CDR3 spans 17 amino acids. The trim removed 6 bases at V and 0 bases at J, leaving 12 bases unmatched. The CDR3 is CASSRTGDPGSTDTQYF. As DNA, the CDR3 is TGTGCCAGCTCTCGTACAGGGGACCCCGGTAGCACAGATACGCAGTATTTT. Full variable domain (outside the CDR3, taken from reference TRBV18 and TRBJ2-3): NAGVMQNPRHLVRRRGQEARLRCSPMKGHSHVYWYRQLPEEGLKFMVYLQKENIIDESGMPKERFSAEFPKEGPSILRIQQVVRGDSAAYFCASSRTGDPGSTDTQYFGPGTRLTVL.

This clone was counted only a few times. The chain combines TRBV11-3 with TRBJ2-1; D not certain. The germline V gene has CDR1 SGHNT and CDR2 YENEEA. The CDR3 is 13 residues long. V was clipped by 6 bases and J by 3 bases, with 9 bases between them. The CDR3 sequence: CASSIRDYNEQFF. CDR3 nucleotides: TGTGCCAGCAGTATTAGAGACTACAATGAGCAGTTCTTC.

The V call is TRBV28, the J call TRBJ1-5; D is ambiguous. Germline CDR1 reads MDHEN; CDR2 reads SYDVKM. The CDR3 contains 15 residues. Deletions cut 3 bases from V and 3 bases from J, with 12 bases between. The CDR3 DNA follows: TGTGCCAGCAGTTTCCTTTACGGGCTCAATCAGCCCCAGCATTTT. Translation: CASSFLYGLNQPQHF.

This CDR3 is CATSRDFGPYEQYF. The CDR3 DNA sequence: TGTGCCACCAGCAGAGATTTTGGACCCTACGAGCAGTACTTC. The chain employs TRBV15 and TRBJ2-7; no clear D. Trimming stripped 0 bases from V and 2 bases from J, with 8 bases between. The CDR3 runs to 14 residues. CDR1 is LNHNV and CDR2 is YYDKDF in the germline V gene (reference sequence).

The V and J genes are TRBV7-9 and TRBJ1-2; the match to TRBD1 covers 11 bases. There are 16 residues in the CDR3. Germline lookup yields CDR1 SEHNR and CDR2 FQNEAQ (reference sequence). Unmatched junction bases numbered 6, after V lost 5 bases and J lost 1 base. CDR3 DNA: TGTGCCAGCAGCCGGGGACAGGGGGAGCTTAACTATGGCTACACCTTC. The encoded protein is CASSRGQGELNYGYTF.

The chain combines TRBV11-2 with TRBJ2-5, with no clear D. V shed 3 bases and J shed 10 bases, with 9 bases lying between them. From germline, CDR1 is SGHAT and CDR2 FQNNGV. This CDR3 contains 11 residues. The chain's CDR3 is CASSFFEVQYF. The CDR3, as DNA: TGTGCCAGCAGCTTCTTTGAGGTCCAGTACTTC.

This clone came up a few times. The chain is built from TRBV6-5 and TRBJ1-5, with 9 bases identical to TRBD1. CDR1 is MNHEY and CDR2 is SVGAGI in the germline V gene. After removal of 6 bases from V and 5 bases from J, the junction contained 2 bases not matched to a gene. The CDR3 totals 13 residues. CDR3 bases: TGTGCCAGCAGGCGGACAGGGGATCAGCCCCAGCATTTT. This sequence encodes CASRRTGDQPQHF.

This clone has a handful of counts. This chain links TRBV19 with TRBJ1-5; tentative D call: TRBD1 (6 bases). Trimming pared 3 bases from V and 7 bases from J, leaving 16 bases between. The germline V gene encodes CDR1 LNHDA and CDR2 SQIVND (reference sequence). CDR3 size: 15 residues. The CDR3 coding sequence is TGTGCCAGTAGTATCGGGGAACAGGGTAGACAGCCCCAGCATTTT. Residues: CASSIGEQGRQPQHF.

This clone was counted many times. The rearrangement links TRBV14 to TRBJ1-1; TRBD1 aligns across 7 bases. The CDR3 has 13 residues. With V trimmed by 8 bases and J by 6 bases, 9 bases remained unmatched. CDR1 and CDR2 (germline): SGHDN, FVKESK. The CDR3 protein is CASSRQGRAEAFF. The CDR3 region has the DNA TGTGCCAGCTCCCGACAGGGCCGAGCTGAAGCTTTCTTT.

The chain uses TRBV19 and TRBJ1-2; possible D gene TRBD1, 5 bases. With 5 bases removed from V and 7 bases from J, the gap between germline ends came to 8 bases. CDR1 is LNHDA and CDR2 is SQIVND in the germline V gene (reference sequence). This CDR3 is built from 11 residues. The CDR3 DNA reads as TGTGCCAGTAGTGCGGGGCCTGGCTACACCTTC. Translation: CASSAGPGYTF.

V usage is TRBV9 and J usage is TRBJ2-1; the D gene is possibly TRBD1 (6 bases). The germline V and J ends were trimmed by 3 bases and 4 bases, with 11 bases remaining between them. Germline values: CDR1 SGDLS, CDR2 YYNGEE. This CDR3 has 14 residues. The CDR3 DNA sequence: TGTGCCAGCAGCGCTACTGGACAGTACAATGAGCAGTTCTTC. Its translation is CASSATGQYNEQFF.

The V call is TRBV10-3, the J call TRBJ1-1, with no clear D. This CDR3 comprises 11 residues. V dropped 6 bases and J dropped 9 bases, with 11 bases sitting between them. The germline gives CDR1 ENHRY, CDR2 SYGVKD. In DNA, the CDR3 is TGTGCCATCAGCTCCCGGGATCAAGCTTTCTTT. This encodes CAISSRDQAFF.

The chain couples TRBV4-1 to TRBJ2-5; D is possibly TRBD1 (6 bases). The germline gives CDR1 MGHRA, CDR2 YSYEKL. V dropped 0 bases and J dropped 4 bases, with 12 bases sitting between them. The CDR3 has 15 residues. As DNA, the CDR3 is TGCGCCAGCAGCCAAGAGAGCAGGGGACGAGAGACCCAGTACTTC. It encodes CASSQESRGRETQYF.

There are a few counts of this clone. This rearrangement joins TRBV7-9 to TRBJ2-2; D is undetermined. There are 15 residues in the CDR3. Germline-derived CDR1 and CDR2 are SEHNR and FQNEAQ (reference sequence). The ends were cut back, 1 base at V and 6 bases at J, with 12 bases in the middle. CDR3 in DNA: TGTGCCAGCAGCTTAGTCCCCCCAGGACCCGGGGAGCTGTTTTTT. This encodes CASSLVPPGPGELFF.

The V and J genes are TRBV7-6 and TRBJ2-2, with 12 positions matching TRBD1. Germline V CDR1 and CDR2: SGHVS, FNYEAQ. Trimming took 3 bases from V and 6 from J; bases not matched to a gene: 8. The CDR3 contains 17 residues. The CDR3 spells CASSLTTGQGASGELFF. Written as DNA, the CDR3 is TGTGCCAGCAGCTTGACCACGGGACAGGGGGCCTCCGGGGAGCTGTTTTTT. Supplemented by reference TRBV7-6 and TRBJ2-2, the full variable domain reads GAGVSQSPRYKVTKRGQDVALRCDPISGHVSLYWYRQALGQGPEFLTYFNYEAQQDKSGLPNDRFSAERPEGSISTLTIQRTEQRDSAMYRCASSLTTGQGASGELFFGEGSRLTVL.

The V and J genes are TRBV5-1 and TRBJ2-1; TRBD2 agrees at 11 bases. CDR3 length: 20 residues. Germline values: CDR1 SGHRS, CDR2 YFSETQ. V lost 0 bases, J lost 4 bases, and 15 bases stayed unmatched. As DNA, the CDR3 is TGCGCCAGCAGCTTGGGATTATTAGCGGGAGGGCCAGGTTCGTACAATGAGCAGTTCTTC. Translating gives CASSLGLLAGGPGSYNEQFF.

This chain links TRBV9 with TRBJ2-1; 9 bases map to TRBD2. The CDR3 runs to 15 residues. Germline CDR1 reads SGDLS; CDR2 reads YYNGEE. J lost 5 bases, V lost 0 bases, and 3 bases had no gene match. The CDR3 reads CASSVVAGVHNEQFF. DNA of the CDR3: TGTGCCAGCAGCGTAGTAGCGGGAGTCCACAATGAGCAGTTCTTC.

The chain links TRBV7-9 to TRBJ2-1; TRBD1 aligns across 10 bases. The junction had 10 bases not matched to a gene; V was cut back by 5 bases and J by 9 bases. The CDR3 runs to 15 residues. In germline, CDR1 is SEHNR, CDR2 FQNEAQ (reference sequence). The CDR3 loop reads CASSPHGQGVGEQFF. In DNA form, the CDR3 reads TGTGCCAGCAGCCCCCACGGACAGGGGGTAGGTGAGCAGTTCTTC.

The rearrangement uses TRBV7-2 and TRBJ2-5, with 9 positions matching TRBD2. The CDR3 contains 17 residues. CDR1 and CDR2 from the germline V gene are SGHTA and FQGNSA. With V trimmed by 1 base and J by 0 bases, 6 bases remained unmatched. Here the CDR3 DNA reads TGTGCCAGCAGCTTAGTGAGGGCGGGGGGGCACCAAGAGACCCAGTACTTC. Translation: CASSLVRAGGHQETQYF.

V and J are TRBV10-3 and TRBJ1-1, with D possibly TRBD1 on 5 matching bases. Trimming took 3 bases from V and 4 from J, leaving 15 bases between them. This CDR3 spans 15 amino acids. Looked up from germline, CDR1 is ENHRY and CDR2 is SYGVKD. The chain's CDR3 is CAISDPFGAATEAFF. The DNA for the CDR3 is TGTGCCATCAGTGACCCTTTCGGGGCGGCCACTGAAGCTTTCTTT.

The chain is built from TRBV7-2 and TRBJ2-2, with 7 bases fitting TRBD2. There are 15 residues in the CDR3. Germline CDR1 and CDR2: SGHTA and FQGNSA. J gave up 4 bases and V 2 bases, and 4 bases lay outside the gene matches. The CDR3 coding sequence is TGTGCCAGCAGCTTACGGGTAGCGGGCACCGGGGAGCTGTTTTTT. It yields the protein CASSLRVAGTGELFF.

This clone was detected a few times. This chain links TRBV6-5 with TRBJ2-1; D is ambiguous. Germline-derived CDR1 and CDR2 are MNHEY and SVGAGI. CDR3 length equals 14 residues. Trimming pared 7 bases from V and 0 bases from J, leaving 10 bases between. The CDR3 DNA reads as TGTGCCAGCACGGAAATAAGCTCCTACAATGAGCAGTTCTTC. It yields the protein CASTEISSYNEQFF.

The chain recombines TRBV21-1 with TRBJ2-2; TRBD1 is the table's D call and was not checked against the DNA. TRBV21-1 constitutes a pseudogene. The CDR3 runs to 15 residues. CDR3 protein: CASSKDRENTGELFF. The CDR3 DNA is TGTGCCAGCAGCAAAGACAGGGAAAACACCGGGGAGCTGTTTTTT.

The chain is built from TRBV28 and TRBJ1-2; TRBD1 matches at 9 bases. CDR1 is MDHEN, CDR2 SYDVKM, per germline. There are 14 residues in the CDR3. The V and J ends lost 6 bases and 8 bases, in that order; junction bases with no gene match: 10. The DNA of the CDR3 is TGTGCCAGCAGCAGACAGGGGGTGGTGGAAGGCTACACCTTC. Its protein is CASSRQGVVEGYTF.

The gene calls are TRBV5-1 and TRBJ1-1; 7 bases are a match to TRBD1. Germline V CDR1 and CDR2: SGHRS, YFSETQ. V dropped 0 bases and J dropped 1; count of bases not matched to a gene: 6. The CDR3 covers 16 residues. The CDR3 spells CASSLDRQGRNTEAFF. CDR3 nucleotide sequence: TGCGCCAGCAGCTTGGATCGACAGGGCCGGAACACTGAAGCTTTCTTT.

This clone was detected only a few times. At the DNA level, this CDR3 is encoded by other sequences in the same sample as well. The chain employs TRBV10-3 and TRBJ2-7, with D unclear. Germline CDR1 ENHRY, CDR2 SYGVKD. The CDR3 spans 12 residues. The V end was cut by 0 bases, the J end by 4 bases, with 4 bases between. The CDR3 protein is CAISESGYEQYF. CDR3 bases: TGTGCCATCAGTGAGTCTGGGTACGAGCAGTACTTC.

V and J are TRBV7-2 and TRBJ2-1, with D unresolved. The V and J ends lost 2 bases and 7 bases respectively, with 12 bases between them. The length of the CDR3 is 14 residues. CDR1 SGHTA and CDR2 FQGNSA come from the germline V gene. CDR3 bases: TGTGCCAGCAGCTTAAATTACGTTAGTAATGAGCAGTTCTTC. Amino acids: CASSLNYVSNEQFF.